This TCR beta chain was recorded in a study of cytomegalovirus exposure and HLA in healthy donors. Concerning this clone itself: Its antigen is unidentified.

Trimming cost V 0 bases and J 3 bases, with 8 bases left between them. This CDR3 has 15 amino acids. Germline CDR1 MNHNS, CDR2 SASEGT. Study results and caveats: TRBV6-2, TRBV6-3 and some other V segments were unresolvable in 87-base-pair reads.

The PCR ran on 60 Vbeta and 13 Jbeta primers. Profiling relied on immunoSEQ multiplex PCR, and the TCRdb table lists in-frame clones only, not all of them. The repertoire holds about 83,000 clones, with around 81% as singletons. The chain has TRBV6-1 and TRBJ2-2; maybe TRBD2 (6 bases). The sample consisted of PBMCs. The receptor was derived from a man between 18 and 35 years old in good health and CMV-seropositive. The DNA of the CDR3 is TGTGCCAGCAGTGAAGCGGGAGGTTACACCGGGGAGCTGTTTTTT. This gives the protein CASSEAGGYTGELFF.